One and the same sample provided the 27 T cell receptor beta chains below, sequenced in a study of T cell repertoires in cytomegalovirus infection (dated 2019 in TCRdb). The sequencer listed for this sample is Illumina HiSeq 1500. The public reads were run again by TCRdb, first through fastp at Q25 and then through MiXCR, and only productive beta chains were kept. Entries that share a CDR3 protein sequence are merged under the most common genes and DNA. A total of approximately 500,000 distinct CDR3 sequences appear in this sample, 11% of them only once. The top ten constitute roughly 10% of the sample. What was sequenced was PBMCs. These receptors all stem from a human donor in good health (CMV status not recorded). Some clones in this sample may be carry-over from other donors' samples.

The V and J genes are TRBV20-1 and TRBJ1-5; no firm D call. CDR3 length: 14 residues. Germline lookup yields CDR1 DFQATT and CDR2 SNEGSKA (reference sequence). V lost 6 bases and J lost 0, with 12 bases in between. The CDR3 spells CSASGGSSNQPQHF. CDR3 in DNA: TGCAGTGCATCAGGCGGGTCTAGCAATCAGCCCCAGCATTTT.

This clonotype was observed a few times. The chain is built from TRBV3-1 and TRBJ2-1; 7 bases are shared with TRBD2. Losses at the gene ends were 2 bases for V and 5 bases for J; bases not matched to a gene: 3. The CDR3 loop spans 14 amino acids. Germline assignment: CDR1 LGHDT and CDR2 YNNKEL (reference sequence). CDR3 sequence: CASSQSGGDNEQFF. In DNA, the CDR3 is TGTGCCAGCAGCCAATCTGGGGGGGACAATGAGCAGTTCTTC.

This clonotype was detected many times. The rearrangement links TRBV29-1 to TRBJ1-1, with TRBD1 matching 8 bases. The junction had 6 bases not matched to a gene; V was cut back by 6 bases and J by 0 bases. Germline CDR1 and CDR2: SQVTM and ANQGSEA. This CDR3 is built from 14 residues. The CDR3 loop reads CSVTHRGMNTEAFF. CDR3 in DNA: TGCAGCGTAACCCACAGGGGGATGAACACTGAAGCTTTCTTT.

This clonotype was observed a handful of times. J is TRBJ2-1 and V is TRBV15; 8 bases are a match to TRBD1. CDR1 and CDR2 (germline): LNHNV, YYDKDF (reference sequence). This CDR3 has 13 residues. J gave up 4 bases and V 11 bases, and 7 bases lay outside the gene matches. CDR3 in DNA: TGTGCCGCCGGACAGGGAGTTTACAATGAGCAGTTCTTC. Protein: CAAGQGVYNEQFF. Looking up the rest from reference TRBV15 and TRBJ2-1 gives the full variable domain: DAMVIQNPRYQVTQFGKPVTLSCSQTLNHNVMYWYQQKSSQAPKLLFHYYDKDFNNEADTPDNFQSRRPNTSFCFLDIRSPGLGDTAMYLCAAGQGVYNEQFFGPGTRLTVL.

This clonotype appeared many times. The chain has TRBV19 and TRBJ1-1; D unclear. V lost 3 bases, J lost 2 bases, and 4 bases lay in between. Per the germline V gene, CDR1 is LNHDA and CDR2 is SQIVND (reference sequence). The CDR3 loop spans 12 amino acids. The CDR3, as DNA: TGTGCCAGTAGTATGGGAAACACTGAAGCTTTCTTT. It specifies CASSMGNTEAFF.

V gene TRBV3-1 combines with J gene TRBJ2-1; D may be TRBD1 or TRBD2 (5 bases each). Germline-derived CDR1 and CDR2 are LGHDT and YNNKEL (reference sequence). Trimming stripped 5 bases from V and 1 base from J, with 21 bases between. The CDR3 is 18 amino acids. The CDR3: CASSSSSEGKGSYNEQFF. CDR3 nucleotides: TGTGCCAGCAGCTCTTCAAGTGAGGGGAAGGGGTCCTACAATGAGCAGTTCTTC.

This clonotype was observed at least ten times. As DNA, the CDR3 is TGTGCCAGCAGTAAGCGGGAGGATACGCAGTATTTT. Protein product: CASSKREDTQYF. The chain combines TRBV6-1 with TRBJ2-3; 8 nucleotides align to TRBD2. CDR1 is MNHNS and CDR2 is SASEGT in the germline V gene. J was trimmed by 6 bases and V by 5 bases; bases with no gene match: 1. The CDR3 contains 12 residues.

This clonotype has at least ten counts. The chain uses TRBV7-2 and TRBJ2-3, with D tentatively TRBD2 (6 bases). V lost 8 bases and J 5 bases, leaving 14 bases between the germline ends. Germline V CDR1 and CDR2: SGHTA, FQGNSA. The CDR3 sequence is 13 residues long. The CDR3: CASGSGREDTQYF. CDR3 coding DNA: TGTGCCAGCGGTAGCGGAAGGGAAGATACGCAGTATTTT. Variable domain in full (rest from reference TRBV7-2 and TRBJ2-3): GAGVSQSPSNKVTEKGKDVELRCDPISGHTALYWYRQSLGQGLEFLIYFQGNSAPDKSGLPSDRFSAERTGGSVSTLTIQRTQQEDSAVYLCASGSGREDTQYFGPGTRLTVL.

This clonotype was detected ten times or more. This chain connects TRBV12-3 or TRBV12-4 to TRBJ2-1; TRBD2 aligns across 8 bases. V lost 1 base and J lost 8; bases outside the gene matches: 4. CDR3 length: 14 residues. As DNA, the CDR3 is TGTGCCAGCAGTTTAGGGACTAGCCAAGATGAGCAGTTCTTC. It specifies CASSLGTSQDEQFF.

This clonotype occurred many times. CDR3 DNA: TGTGCCACCGGAACGGGGGCCGGGGCCGCTGAGACTTTCTTT. Its translation: CATGTGAGAAETFF. The J gene is TRBJ1-1, the V gene TRBV6-1; maybe TRBD1 (6 bases). Germline V CDR1 and CDR2: MNHNS, SASEGT. The V gene lost 10 bases and the J gene lost 12 bases, with 27 bases spanning the gap. The CDR3 has 14 amino acids.

This clonotype was counted ten times or more. The chain has TRBV12-3 or TRBV12-4 and TRBJ2-1; D might be TRBD2 (6 bases). Trimming shortened V by 7 bases and J by 8 bases, and 24 bases separated the two germline ends. CDR3 length: 16 residues. CDR3 residues: CASTTPWAGSGDEQFF. The CDR3 region has the DNA TGTGCCAGCACTACTCCTTGGGCCGGGAGTGGCGATGAGCAGTTCTTC.

Only a few counts were recorded for this clonotype. In DNA, the CDR3 is TGTGCCAGCAGCTCCGACCGAATTCTGTTTTTT. It yields the protein CASSSDRILFF. This chain uses TRBV7-3 with TRBJ1-4; D not resolved. The V end lost 4 bases, the J end lost 14 bases, and 11 bases lay between the germline ends. CDR1 and CDR2 (germline): SGHTA, FQGTGA. The length of the CDR3 is 11 residues.

This clonotype was counted many times. The J gene is TRBJ2-7, the V gene TRBV11-2, with D perhaps TRBD1 or TRBD2 (5 bases each). From germline, CDR1 is SGHAT and CDR2 FQNNGV. The V end lost 0 bases, the J end lost 7 bases, and 13 bases lay between the germline ends. The CDR3 is made up of 14 amino acids. The CDR3 DNA sequence: TGTGCCAGCAGCTTAGATCGGGGTCAGGGAGAGCAGTACTTC. This translates into CASSLDRGQGEQYF.

This clonotype was seen ten or more times. The J gene is TRBJ2-7, the V gene TRBV7-2, with a weak D call TRBD2 (5 bases). CDR1 is SGHTA, CDR2 FQGNSA, per germline. Trimming pared 5 bases from V and 6 bases from J, leaving 11 bases between. This CDR3 has 12 residues. CDR3 region: CASSTTSFEQYF. The CDR3 coding sequence is TGTGCCAGCAGCACTACTAGTTTCGAGCAGTACTTC.

This chain joins TRBV20-1 and TRBJ1-1; 7 bases line up with TRBD1. The CDR3 covers 15 residues. Germline V gene sequence: CDR1 DFQATT, CDR2 SNEGSKA (reference sequence). V lost 0 bases, J lost 8 bases, and 12 bases stayed unmatched. The CDR3 DNA sequence: TGCAGTGCTAGAGATCCTAGGGGGCGCCGGGGGGAAGCTTTCTTT. Encoded protein: CSARDPRGRRGEAFF.

This clonotype was found many times. This chain connects TRBV7-2 to TRBJ1-6; D call uncertain. Looked up from germline, CDR1 is SGHTA and CDR2 is FQGNSA. V was trimmed by 4 bases and J by 10 bases, leaving 11 bases between them. CDR3 size: 13 residues. CDR3 bases: TGTGCCAGCAGCTACCAACGTAGATCACCCCTCCACTTT. Its translation is CASSYQRRSPLHF.

V usage is TRBV20-1 and J usage is TRBJ1-5; D not resolved. Between the trimmed V and J ends, which lost 3 bases and 0 bases, there was a span of 12 bases. This CDR3 has 15 amino acids. From germline, CDR1 is DFQATT and CDR2 SNEGSKA (reference sequence). Here the CDR3 reads CSASPKPYSNQPQHF. The CDR3 nucleotides are TGCAGTGCTAGCCCCAAACCTTATAGCAATCAGCCCCAGCATTTT.

This clonotype occurred many times. V gene TRBV4-2 combines with J gene TRBJ1-1; D uncertain. Looked up from germline, CDR1 is LGHNA and CDR2 is YNFKEQ. V was cut by 2 bases and J by 2 bases, with 9 bases left in between. CDR3 length equals 14 residues. For the CDR3, the DNA is TGTGCCAGCAGCCAACTACAGACAAACACTGAAGCTTTCTTT. Protein product: CASSQLQTNTEAFF.

This clonotype was seen at least ten times. V usage is TRBV12-3 or TRBV12-4 and J usage is TRBJ1-4; TRBD1 is a possible D gene (5 bases). Trimming removed 7 bases at V and 8 bases at J, with 11 bases between. The CDR3 sequence is 12 residues long. CDR3 DNA sequence: TGTGCCAGCAAACTAAGGGGCGAAAAACTGTTTTTT. Encoded protein: CASKLRGEKLFF.

This clonotype has ten or more counts. V is TRBV19 and J is TRBJ2-1; 9 bases are shared with TRBD1. The V gene's germline CDR1 is LNHDA and CDR2 SQIVND (reference sequence). The CDR3 contains 16 residues. Losses at the gene ends were 1 base for V and 5 bases for J; bases not matched to a gene: 6. CDR3 sequence (DNA): TGTGCCAGTAGTATAGGTCCCGGGACAGGGAACAATGAGCAGTTCTTC. As protein: CASSIGPGTGNNEQFF.

This clonotype has a handful of counts. The chain employs TRBV30 and TRBJ1-1; no clear D. This CDR3 is built from 13 residues. Trimming pared 0 bases from V and 3 bases from J, leaving 8 bases between. Germline V gene sequence: CDR1 GTSNPN, CDR2 SVGIG (reference sequence). The CDR3 here is CAWSVQRDTEAFF. Here the CDR3 DNA reads TGTGCCTGGAGTGTACAACGGGACACTGAAGCTTTCTTT.

In its sample, this clonotype was seen many times. This chain joins TRBV7-9 and TRBJ1-5; D unclear. V lost 8 bases and J lost 6, with 17 bases in between. CDR3 length equals 14 residues. Germline values: CDR1 SEHNR, CDR2 FQNEAQ (reference sequence). The CDR3 reads CASSQGILGQPQHF. The CDR3 DNA reads TGTGCCAGCTCACAAGGGATTTTGGGTCAGCCCCAGCATTTT.

This clonotype was detected ten times or more. CDR3 sequence reads: CASTAPPRGQGPREQFF. The CDR3 nucleotides read TGTGCCAGCACCGCTCCACCCCGGGGACAGGGCCCCCGGGAGCAGTTCTTC. The chain joins TRBV25-1 to TRBJ2-1; 9 bases agree with TRBD1. The CDR3 loop spans 17 amino acids. Trimming cost V 7 bases and J 10 bases; bases outside gene matches: 20. In germline, CDR1 is MGHDK, CDR2 SYGVNS.

The chain employs TRBV15 and TRBJ2-1, with D possibly matching TRBD2 (5 bases). Between the trimmed V and J ends, which lost 5 bases and 5 bases, there was a span of 10 bases. CDR3 length: 13 residues. Germline V gives CDR1 LNHNV, CDR2 YYDKDF (reference sequence). The CDR3 protein is CATSWTGHNEQFF. The CDR3 DNA is TGTGCCACCAGCTGGACTGGCCACAATGAGCAGTTCTTC.

The chain couples TRBV28 to TRBJ1-2; 8 bases match TRBD1. The length of the CDR3 is 14 residues. Germline V CDR1 and CDR2: MDHEN, SYDVKM. Germline trimming cut 6 bases from V and 3 bases from J; bases unmatched to any gene: 6. DNA of the CDR3: TGTGCCAGCAGACCTCAGGGGGCCGACTATGGCTACACCTTC. It yields the protein CASRPQGADYGYTF.

This clonotype was picked up many times. One junction end does not reproduce the germline sequence, and a read error may be involved. V and J are TRBV7-9 and TRBJ2-7; D remains ambiguous. The CDR3 loop spans 14 amino acids. Germline V gene data show CDR1 as SEHNR and CDR2 as FQNEAQ (reference sequence). The CDR3: CASSLPGPSSEQYF. The CDR3 nucleotides read TGTGCCAGCAGCTTACCTGGACCGTCCTCCGAGCAGTACTTC.

This clonotype was seen at least ten times. The chain uses TRBV5-1 and TRBJ1-1, with D perhaps TRBD1 (6 bases). The CDR3 consists of 14 residues. V shed 4 bases and J shed 1 base, with 11 bases lying between them. Germline assignment: CDR1 SGHRS and CDR2 YFSETQ. CDR3 nucleotides: TGCGCCAGCAGCCCTGGGACAAGGAACACTGAAGCTTTCTTT. Translated: CASSPGTRNTEAFF.